This T cell receptor beta chain derives from a study of cytomegalovirus exposure and HLA in healthy donors. Study-wide background: Approximately 85 million unique TCRs from HLA-typed donors made up an early data release.

The PCR used 60 Vbeta and 13 Jbeta primers. The repertoire was sequenced with immunoSEQ multiplex PCR; TCRdb's copy has only in-frame clones and lacks some. The sample lists over 130,000 clones; about 75% were seen once. General study points: Reports indicate that TCR beta sequences accurately predicted the HLA-A and HLA-B alleles of most subjects.

As regards this clone: Its antigen is currently unknown.

Those who donated were healthy bone marrow donors. Nominally healthy donors were sampled, though unrecorded immune exposures were likely. Germline V lookup: CDR1 LNHDA, CDR2 SQIVND (reference sequence). This CDR3 spans 15 amino acids. The ends lost 5 bases at V and 0 bases at J; junction bases unmatched: 5. The TCR originated in a woman aged 25 to 45 in good health and CMV-seronegative. The chain recombines TRBV19 with TRBJ2-7; 9 nucleotides align to TRBD2. The sequenced material came from PBMCs. CDR3 region: CASSGATSGSYEQYF. The CDR3, as DNA: TGTGCCAGTAGTGGGGCGACTAGCGGCTCCTACGAGCAGTACTTC.